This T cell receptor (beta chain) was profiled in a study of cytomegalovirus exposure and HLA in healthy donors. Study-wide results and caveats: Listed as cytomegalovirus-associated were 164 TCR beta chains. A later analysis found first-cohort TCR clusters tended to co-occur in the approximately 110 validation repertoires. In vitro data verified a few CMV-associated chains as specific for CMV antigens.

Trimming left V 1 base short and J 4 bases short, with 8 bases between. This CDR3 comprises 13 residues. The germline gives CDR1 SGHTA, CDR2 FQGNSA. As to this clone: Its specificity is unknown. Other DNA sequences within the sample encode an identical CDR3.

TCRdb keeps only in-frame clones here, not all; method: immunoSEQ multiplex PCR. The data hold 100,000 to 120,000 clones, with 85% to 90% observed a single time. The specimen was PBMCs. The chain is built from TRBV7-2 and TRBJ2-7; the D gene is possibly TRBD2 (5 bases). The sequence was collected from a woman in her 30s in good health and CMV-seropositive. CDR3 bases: TGTGCCAGCAGCTTAGAAGCGGAATACGAGCAGTACTTC. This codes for CASSLEAEYEQYF.